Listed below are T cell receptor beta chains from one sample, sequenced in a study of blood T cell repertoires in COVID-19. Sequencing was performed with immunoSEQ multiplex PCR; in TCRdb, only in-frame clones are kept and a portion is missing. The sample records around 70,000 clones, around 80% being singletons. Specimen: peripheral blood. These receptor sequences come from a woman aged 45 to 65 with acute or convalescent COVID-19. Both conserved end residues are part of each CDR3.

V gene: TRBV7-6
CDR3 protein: CASSKRTVQETQYF

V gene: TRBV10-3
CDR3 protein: CAISGTSGPGELFF

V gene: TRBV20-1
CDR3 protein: CSASAGGTYSGNTIYF

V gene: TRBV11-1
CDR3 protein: CASSPSARAGDYGYTF

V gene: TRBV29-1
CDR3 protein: CSVMFLGQNNEQFF

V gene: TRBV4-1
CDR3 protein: CASSQERALTGETQYF

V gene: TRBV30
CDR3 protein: CAWSVAGSGNTIYF

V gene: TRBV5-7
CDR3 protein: CASSGQGGFGNQPQHF

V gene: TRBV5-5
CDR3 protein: CASSPEIGSYEQYF

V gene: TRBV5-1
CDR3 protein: CASSLGQGYEEAFF

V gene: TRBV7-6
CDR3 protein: CASSKLSSSYNEQFF

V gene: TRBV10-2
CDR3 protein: CATYPTLAGGERNEQFF

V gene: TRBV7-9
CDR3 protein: CASSLQGATGPNYGYTF

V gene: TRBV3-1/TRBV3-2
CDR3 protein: CASSQGQGGNSGNTIYF

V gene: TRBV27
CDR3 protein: CASSLRRGFEAFF

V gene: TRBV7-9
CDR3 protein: CASSLRTSGSETQYF

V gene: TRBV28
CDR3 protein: CASSLYLDTAGYTF

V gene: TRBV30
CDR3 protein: CGEGLGGNTIYF

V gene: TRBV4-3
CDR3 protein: CASSQDHGTEALKANVLTF

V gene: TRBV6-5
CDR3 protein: CASRRGQPYYGYTF

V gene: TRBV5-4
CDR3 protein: CASSAGTSGSYEQYF

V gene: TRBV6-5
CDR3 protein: CASTRMTGSTEAFF

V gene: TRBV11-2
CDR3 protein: CASSLGQNNEQFF

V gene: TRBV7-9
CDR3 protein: CASSLWGGGTDTQYF

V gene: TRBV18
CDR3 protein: CASSPEPGGYTF

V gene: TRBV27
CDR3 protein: CASRPGIYLEKLFF

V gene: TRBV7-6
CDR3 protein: CASSPSGGAYSYEQYF

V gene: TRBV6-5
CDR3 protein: CASSSGLNYGYTF